Listed here are 28 T cell receptor beta chains from one sample, sequenced in a study of blood T cell repertoires in COVID-19. Sequencing used immunoSEQ multiplex PCR; TCRdb keeps in-frame clones, though not all of them. Here the sample spans 150,000 or so clones, roughly 83% being singletons. The material sequenced was peripheral blood. Receptors were obtained from a man aged 18-30 years with active or convalescent COVID-19.

The chain uses TRBV27 and TRBJ1-4; 9 bases fit TRBD1. The CDR3 sequence is 16 residues long. V was clipped by 8 bases and J by 8 bases; unmatched bases: 15. The V gene's germline CDR1 is MNHEY and CDR2 SMNVEV (reference sequence). The CDR3 reads CASATTGTGRMEKLFF. The CDR3 nucleotides are TGTGCCAGCGCTACTACAGGGACAGGGCGAATGGAAAAACTGTTTTTT.

V is TRBV4-1 and J is TRBJ2-1; 8 bases agree with TRBD2. The J segment lost 6 bases and the V segment lost 1 base, leaving 8 bases of the junction unmatched. The CDR3 length is 16 residues. In germline, CDR1 is MGHRA, CDR2 YSYEKL. CDR3 nucleotides: TGCGCCAGCAGCCAAGGTCTGGGACTAGGCCTCAATGAGCAGTTCTTC. This encodes CASSQGLGLGLNEQFF.

This chain uses TRBV5-6 with TRBJ2-7; D gene uncertain. The CDR3 runs to 14 residues. Between the trimmed V and J ends, which lost 0 bases and 4 bases, there was a span of 11 bases. Germline V gene sequence: CDR1 SGHDT, CDR2 YYEEEE. CDR3 amino acids: CASSLAPLRYEQYF. The CDR3 bases are TGTGCCAGCAGCTTGGCACCCCTGCGTTACGAGCAGTACTTC.

This rearrangement joins TRBV4-2 to TRBJ1-3; tentatively, D is TRBD1 (6 bases). CDR1 and CDR2 from the germline V gene are LGHNA and YNFKEQ. The CDR3 has 17 amino acids. The ends were cut back, 1 base at V and 2 bases at J, with 15 bases in the middle. The CDR3 region has the DNA TGTGCCAGCAGCCAAGTTGGCCAGGGGAGAACTGGAAACACCATATATTTT. Its protein is CASSQVGQGRTGNTIYF.

V gene TRBV29-1 combines with J gene TRBJ1-4; D uncertain. This CDR3 comprises 13 residues. Trimming took off 6 bases at V and 5 bases at J, with 13 bases between the two ends. Germline assignment: CDR1 SQVTM and CDR2 ANQGSEA. The CDR3 DNA reads TGCAGCGTCAAGCCGAGCGGGAATGAAAAACTGTTTTTT. Protein product: CSVKPSGNEKLFF.

This chain uses TRBV5-1 with TRBJ1-2; D perhaps matches TRBD1 (5 bases). In germline, CDR1 is SGHRS, CDR2 YFSETQ. The length of the CDR3 is 12 residues. V dropped 0 bases and J dropped 8 bases, with 8 bases sitting between them. CDR3 DNA sequence: TGCGCCAGCAGCTTGGTAGGGGAAGGCTACACCTTC. This sequence encodes CASSLVGEGYTF.

V usage is TRBV2 and J usage is TRBJ2-2; D is ambiguous. The germline V and J ends were trimmed by 7 bases and 5 bases, with 11 bases remaining between them. The germline V gene encodes CDR1 SNHLY and CDR2 FYNNEI. This CDR3 comprises 13 residues. The CDR3 DNA reads TGTGCCAGCAAGATAGTGACAACCGGGGAGCTGTTTTTT. Its translation is CASKIVTTGELFF.

The V call is TRBV19, the J call TRBJ2-1, with 9 bases that match TRBD2. This CDR3 contains 16 residues. CDR1 is LNHDA, CDR2 SQIVND, per germline (reference sequence). Losses at the gene ends were 4 bases for V and 1 base for J; bases not matched to a gene: 5. The CDR3 loop is CASSTQAGGSYNEQFF. The CDR3 DNA reads TGTGCCAGTAGTACTCAAGCGGGGGGTTCCTACAATGAGCAGTTCTTC.

The chain is built from TRBV10-1 and TRBJ2-1, with 11 bases aligning to TRBD2. The CDR3 consists of 16 residues. The germline V gene encodes CDR1 WNHNN and CDR2 SYGVQD (reference sequence). Trimming took 3 bases from V and 8 from J; bases not matched to a gene: 9. CDR3 protein: CASSEVLAGDIDEQFF. The DNA of the CDR3 is TGCGCCAGCAGTGAAGTACTAGCGGGAGATATTGATGAGCAGTTCTTC.

The V and J genes are TRBV4-2 and TRBJ2-7; 12 bases are shared with TRBD2. CDR3 length: 14 amino acids. The J segment lost 8 bases and the V segment lost 0 bases, leaving 2 bases of the junction unmatched. From germline, CDR1 is LGHNA and CDR2 YNFKEQ. CDR3 sequence reads: CASSQELAGGKQYF. CDR3 bases: TGTGCCAGCAGCCAAGAACTAGCGGGAGGAAAGCAGTACTTC.

The V gene is TRBV3-1 (or the pseudogene TRBV3-2), the J gene TRBJ1-2; TRBD1 might be the D (6 bases). V was shortened by 4 bases and J by 8 bases, with 20 bases between the two germline ends. This CDR3 contains 15 residues. Per germline, CDR1 LGHDT and CDR2 YNNKEL (reference sequence). CDR3 residues: CASSLRGVRAWGYTF. CDR3 in DNA: TGTGCCAGCAGCCTCAGGGGCGTAAGGGCCTGGGGCTACACCTTC.

The rearrangement links TRBV23-1 to TRBJ2-7; 8 nucleotides align to TRBD2. TRBV23-1 is an ORF, with its function uncertain. The CDR3 length is 17 residues. Trimming took 0 bases from V and 0 from J; bases not matched to a gene: 7. The CDR3 sequence is CASSQSAGGAGSYEQYF. CDR3 DNA: TGCGCCAGCAGTCAATCGGCGGGGGGCGCGGGCTCCTACGAGCAGTACTTC.

The rearrangement links TRBV3-1 (or the pseudogene TRBV3-2) to TRBJ1-2; no clear D. V was cut by 1 base and J by 0 bases, with 15 bases left in between. Germline CDR1 LGHDT, CDR2 YNNKEL (reference sequence). The CDR3 extends over 17 amino acids. DNA of the CDR3: TGTGCCAGCAGCCAAGTTGGCTCGACAAGACCTAACTATGGCTACACCTTC. Translated: CASSQVGSTRPNYGYTF.

The chain joins TRBV30 to TRBJ1-2, with TRBD1 as a possible D gene (5 bases). CDR3 length: 16 residues. The germline gives CDR1 GTSNPN, CDR2 SVGIG (reference sequence). V lost 1 base and J 8 bases, leaving 23 bases between the germline ends. The CDR3 reads CAWSAAIRPTGEGYTF. CDR3 nucleotides: TGTGCCTGGAGTGCAGCAATCCGACCCACGGGGGAGGGCTACACCTTC.

Only a few counts were recorded for this clone. The rearrangement joins TRBV7-9 to TRBJ1-2; D gene ambiguous. Germline lookup yields CDR1 SEHNR and CDR2 FQNEAQ (reference sequence). V lost 4 bases to trimming and J lost 3 bases, with 12 bases between them. This CDR3 is built from 14 residues. CDR3 residues: CASSSRLGDYGYTF. The CDR3 DNA reads TGTGCCAGCAGCTCCAGATTAGGAGACTATGGCTACACCTTC.

The V and J genes are TRBV5-1 and TRBJ2-5, with a weak D call TRBD2 (7 bases). V was clipped by 5 bases and J by 2 bases, with 16 bases between them. The CDR3 spans 15 residues. Germline V gene sequence: CDR1 SGHRS, CDR2 YFSETQ. Here the CDR3 DNA reads TGCGCCAGCAGGGGAACCCGGGGGGCGCAAGAGACCCAGTACTTC. It specifies CASRGTRGAQETQYF.

The chain couples TRBV15 to TRBJ2-1; no reliable D call. Per germline, CDR1 LNHNV and CDR2 YYDKDF (reference sequence). This CDR3 comprises 17 residues. Trimming took 2 bases from V and 0 from J, leaving 14 bases between them. The CDR3 DNA reads as TGTGCCACCAGCAGAAGAAAACCGAAGAGCTCCTACAATGAGCAGTTCTTC. Translating gives CATSRRKPKSSYNEQFF.

The chain uses TRBV7-6 and TRBJ1-4, with D hard to call. V lost 3 bases and J 3 bases, leaving 8 bases between the germline ends. Germline V gene data show CDR1 as SGHVS and CDR2 as FNYEAQ. The CDR3 runs 14 residues. CDR3: CASSFGRANEKLFF. In nucleotides, the CDR3 is TGTGCCAGCAGCTTTGGGAGGGCTAATGAAAAACTGTTTTTT. Drawing the rest from reference TRBV7-6 and TRBJ1-4, the complete variable domain is GAGVSQSPRYKVTKRGQDVALRCDPISGHVSLYWYRQALGQGPEFLTYFNYEAQQDKSGLPNDRFSAERPEGSISTLTIQRTEQRDSAMYRCASSFGRANEKLFFGSGTQLSVL.

The chain is built from TRBV6-5 and TRBJ1-1; unclear D gene. CDR1 and CDR2 (germline): MNHEY, SVGAGI. V shed 0 bases and J shed 4 bases, with 6 bases lying between them. This CDR3 is 13 amino acids long. This chain's CDR3 is CASSYSRVTEAFF. The CDR3 DNA sequence: TGTGCCAGCAGTTACTCGAGAGTCACTGAAGCTTTCTTT.

This chain connects TRBV5-5 to TRBJ2-7; 9 bases fit TRBD2. CDR1 is SGHKS and CDR2 is YYEKEE in the germline V gene (reference sequence). The CDR3 sequence is 15 residues long. The trim removed 1 base at V and 2 bases at J, leaving 4 bases unmatched. Here the CDR3 reads CASSLSIAGAYEQYF. CDR3 in DNA: TGTGCCAGCAGCTTGTCGATAGCGGGAGCCTACGAGCAGTACTTC. Complete variable domain (other parts from reference TRBV5-5 and TRBJ2-7): DAGVTQSPTHLIKTRGQQVTLRCSPISGHKSVSWYQQVLGQGPQFIFQYYEKEERGRGNFPDRFSARQFPNYSSELNVNALLLGDSALYLCASSLSIAGAYEQYFGPGTRLTVT.

The chain employs TRBV7-6 and TRBJ1-1; no clear D gene. V lost 4 bases, J lost 1 base, and 13 bases lay in between. Germline assignment: CDR1 SGHVS and CDR2 FNYEAQ. The CDR3 is 15 residues long. CDR3 region: CASSSLGSRNTEAFF. CDR3 nucleotide sequence: TGTGCCAGCAGCTCCCTAGGATCACGGAACACTGAAGCTTTCTTT.

This clone showed up just a few times. The chain employs TRBV6-5 and TRBJ2-7; TRBD2 matches 7 bases. Trimming cost V 8 bases and J 0 bases; bases outside gene matches: 4. Germline V gene sequence: CDR1 MNHEY, CDR2 SVGAGI. The CDR3 is 13 amino acids. Written as DNA, the CDR3 is TGTGCCAGCCGGATAGCGGGCTCCTACGAGCAGTACTTC. Protein product: CASRIAGSYEQYF.

The chain employs TRBV3-1 (or the pseudogene TRBV3-2) and TRBJ2-7; D remains ambiguous. Germline CDR1 and CDR2: LGHDT and YNNKEL (reference sequence). V was shortened by 5 bases and J by 5 bases, with 22 bases between the two germline ends. The CDR3 is made up of 16 amino acids. The CDR3 reads CASSSSEWAPLNEQYF. CDR3 DNA sequence: TGTGCCAGCAGCTCAAGTGAGTGGGCCCCTCTAAACGAGCAGTACTTC.

The chain recombines TRBV4-3 with TRBJ2-1; D might be TRBD2 (6 bases). Between the trimmed V and J ends, which lost 0 bases and 4 bases, there was a span of 13 bases. CDR3 length equals 16 residues. Per germline, CDR1 LGHNA and CDR2 YSLEER. This CDR3 reads CASSQDWRLDYNEQFF. DNA for the CDR3: TGCGCCAGCAGCCAAGATTGGCGACTAGATTACAATGAGCAGTTCTTC.

This rearrangement joins TRBV20-1 to TRBJ2-7; D uncertain. Per the germline V gene, CDR1 is DFQATT and CDR2 is SNEGSKA (reference sequence). The CDR3 is made up of 11 amino acids. V was shortened by 0 bases and J by 6 bases, with 6 bases between the two germline ends. CDR3 bases: TGCAGTGCTAGAGATCGTAGCGAGCAGTACTTC. The encoded protein is CSARDRSEQYF.

With regard to this clone: Other nucleotide sequences in the sample specify the same CDR3. The J gene is TRBJ1-1, the V gene TRBV6-5; D unresolved. V shed 2 bases and J shed 2 bases, with 6 bases lying between them. CDR1 and CDR2 from the germline V gene are MNHEY and SVGAGI. This CDR3 is 13 amino acids long. The CDR3 spells CASSYSKNTEAFF. CDR3 nucleotides: TGTGCCAGCAGTTACAGCAAAAACACTGAAGCTTTCTTT.

This clone has more than one count but fewer than ten. The gene calls are TRBV9 and TRBJ2-3; TRBD2 matches 7 bases. Germline V gene lookup returns CDR1 SGDLS and CDR2 YYNGEE. The CDR3 runs 16 residues. The V segment lost 5 bases and the J segment 1 base; nucleotides outside the gene matches: 10. The CDR3 spells CASSRTGGTGTDTQYF. The CDR3 region has the DNA TGTGCCAGCAGTCGCACGGGGGGAACCGGCACAGATACGCAGTATTTT.

The gene calls are TRBV7-3 and TRBJ1-1; D may be TRBD1 (5 bases). Germline CDR1 and CDR2: SGHTA and FQGTGA. CDR3 length: 17 residues. The V end was cut by 1 base, the J end by 0 bases, with 15 bases between. In DNA, the CDR3 is TGTGCCAGCAGCTTAAAGGGAGGTGGGACTATGAACACTGAAGCTTTCTTT. Translated: CASSLKGGGTMNTEAFF.